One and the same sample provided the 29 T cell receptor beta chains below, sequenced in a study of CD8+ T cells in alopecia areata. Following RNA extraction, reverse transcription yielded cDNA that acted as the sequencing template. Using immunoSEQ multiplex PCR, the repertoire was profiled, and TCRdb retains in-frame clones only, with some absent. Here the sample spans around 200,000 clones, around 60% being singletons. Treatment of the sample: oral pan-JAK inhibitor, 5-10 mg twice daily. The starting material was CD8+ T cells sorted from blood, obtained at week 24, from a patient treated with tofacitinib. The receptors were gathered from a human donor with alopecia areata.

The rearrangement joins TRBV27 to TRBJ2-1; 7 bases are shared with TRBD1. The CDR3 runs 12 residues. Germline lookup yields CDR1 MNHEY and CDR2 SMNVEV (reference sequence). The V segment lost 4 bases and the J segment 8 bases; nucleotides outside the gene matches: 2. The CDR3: CASSSTGHEQFF. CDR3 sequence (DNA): TGTGCCAGCAGTTCGACAGGGCATGAGCAGTTCTTC.

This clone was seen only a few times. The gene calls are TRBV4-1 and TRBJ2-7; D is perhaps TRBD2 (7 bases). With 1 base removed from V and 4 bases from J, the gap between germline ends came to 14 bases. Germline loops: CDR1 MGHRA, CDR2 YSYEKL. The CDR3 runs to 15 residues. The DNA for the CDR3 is TGCGCCAGCAGCCAAGTAAGAGGGGGGGCTTACGAGCAGTACTTC. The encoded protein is CASSQVRGGAYEQYF.

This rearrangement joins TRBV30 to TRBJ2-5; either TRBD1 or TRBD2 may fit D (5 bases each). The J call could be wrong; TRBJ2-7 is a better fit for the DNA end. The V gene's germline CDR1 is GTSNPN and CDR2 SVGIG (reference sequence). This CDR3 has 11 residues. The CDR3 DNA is TGTGCCTGGAGTTTTGGGACCGAGCAGTACTTC. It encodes CAWSFGTEQYF.

The CDR3 here is CATRDSGELFF. CDR3 nucleotides: TGTGCCACCCGGGACTCTGGGGAGCTGTTTTTT. V and J are TRBV12-5 and TRBJ2-2, with a weak D call TRBD2 (6 bases). The CDR3 contains 11 residues. Germline CDR1 is LGHNT and CDR2 is FRNRAP.

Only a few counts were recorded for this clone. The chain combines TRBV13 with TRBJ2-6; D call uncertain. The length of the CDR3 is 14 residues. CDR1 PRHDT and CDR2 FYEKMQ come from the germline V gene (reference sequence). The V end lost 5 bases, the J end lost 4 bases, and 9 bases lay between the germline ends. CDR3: CASSATSGANVLTF. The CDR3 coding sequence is TGTGCCAGCAGCGCCACGTCGGGGGCCAACGTCCTGACTTTC.

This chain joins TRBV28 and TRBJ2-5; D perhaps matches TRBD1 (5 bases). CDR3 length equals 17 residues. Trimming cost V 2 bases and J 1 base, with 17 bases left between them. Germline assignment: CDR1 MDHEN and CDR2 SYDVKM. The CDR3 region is CASSLPPDRRSQETQYF. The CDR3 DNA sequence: TGTGCCAGCAGTTTACCGCCCGACAGACGGTCCCAAGAGACCCAGTACTTC. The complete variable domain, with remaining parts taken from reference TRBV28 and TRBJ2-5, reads DVKVTQSSRYLVKRTGEKVFLECVQDMDHENMFWYRQDPGLGLRLIYFSYDVKMKEKGDIPEGYSVSREKKERFSLILESASTNQTSMYLCASSLPPDRRSQETQYFGPGTRLLVL.

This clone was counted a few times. This CDR3 reads CSVERRGPETQYF. CDR3 nucleotide sequence: TGCAGCGTTGAGAGACGAGGTCCAGAGACCCAGTACTTC. The chain has TRBV29-1 and TRBJ2-5, with D hard to call. Germline CDR1 SQVTM, CDR2 ANQGSEA. Trimming removed 3 bases at V and 4 bases at J, with 12 bases between. This CDR3 contains 13 residues.

The CDR3 is CASSRAANNEQFF. CDR3 bases: TGTGCCAGTAGCCGCGCCGCCAACAATGAGCAGTTCTTC. The rearrangement joins TRBV19 to TRBJ2-1; D not certain. Trimming took 6 bases from V and 5 from J, leaving 11 bases between them. Germline CDR1 reads LNHDA; CDR2 reads SQIVND (reference sequence). This CDR3 has 13 residues.

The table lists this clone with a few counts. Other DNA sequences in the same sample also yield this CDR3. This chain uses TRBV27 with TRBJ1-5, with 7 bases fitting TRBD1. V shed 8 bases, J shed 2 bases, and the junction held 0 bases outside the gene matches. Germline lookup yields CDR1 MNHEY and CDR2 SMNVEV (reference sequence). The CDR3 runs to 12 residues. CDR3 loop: CASGQGNQPQHF. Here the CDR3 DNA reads TGTGCCAGCGGACAGGGCAATCAGCCCCAGCATTTT.

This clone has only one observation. This CDR3 reads CASSSQRGFRTGELFF. CDR3 coding DNA: TGTGCCAGCAGCTCTCAGCGGGGGTTTCGCACCGGGGAGCTGTTTTTT. V gene TRBV11-2 combines with J gene TRBJ2-2; TRBD2 aligns across 8 bases. V dropped 4 bases and J dropped 4; count of bases not matched to a gene: 8. The CDR3 has 16 residues. The germline CDR1 and CDR2 sequences are SGHAT and FQNNGV.

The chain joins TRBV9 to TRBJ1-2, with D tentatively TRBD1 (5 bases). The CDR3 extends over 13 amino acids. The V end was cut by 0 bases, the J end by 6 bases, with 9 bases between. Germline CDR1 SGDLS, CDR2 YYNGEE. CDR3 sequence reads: CASSVGGENGYTF. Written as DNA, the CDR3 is TGTGCCAGCAGCGTAGGGGGCGAGAATGGCTACACCTTC. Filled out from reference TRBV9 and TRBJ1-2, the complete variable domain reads DSGVTQTPKHLITATGQRVTLRCSPRSGDLSVYWYQQSLDQGLQFLIQYYNGEERAKGNILERFSAQQFPDLHSELNLSSLELGDSALYFCASSVGGENGYTFGSGTRLTVV.

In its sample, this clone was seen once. The CDR3 spells CSVEGQGFVSTDTQYF. The CDR3 nucleotides read TGCAGCGTTGAGGGACAGGGGTTCGTAAGCACAGATACGCAGTATTTT. This chain links TRBV29-1 with TRBJ2-3; 10 bases line up with TRBD1. The CDR3 runs 16 residues. Germline CDR1 and CDR2: SQVTM and ANQGSEA. Trimming took 3 bases from V and 0 from J; bases not matched to a gene: 6.

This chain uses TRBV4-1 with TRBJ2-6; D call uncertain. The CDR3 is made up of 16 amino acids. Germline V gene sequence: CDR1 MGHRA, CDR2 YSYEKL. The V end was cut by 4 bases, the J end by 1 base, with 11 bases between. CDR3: CASSPIVGSGANVLTF. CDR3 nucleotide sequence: TGCGCCAGCAGCCCTATAGTGGGTTCTGGGGCCAACGTCCTGACTTTC.

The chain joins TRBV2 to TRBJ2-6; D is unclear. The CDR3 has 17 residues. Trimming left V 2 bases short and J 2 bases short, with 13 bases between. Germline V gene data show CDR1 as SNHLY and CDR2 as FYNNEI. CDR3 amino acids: CASSEYGRLAGANVLTF. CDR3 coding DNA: TGTGCCAGCAGTGAATATGGTCGGTTAGCTGGGGCCAACGTCCTGACTTTC. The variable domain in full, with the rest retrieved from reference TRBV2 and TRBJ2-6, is EPEVTQTPSHQVTQMGQEVILRCVPISNHLYFYWYRQILGQKVEFLVSFYNNEISEKSEIFDDQFSVERPDGSNFTLKIRSTKLEDSAMYFCASSEYGRLAGANVLTFGAGSRLTVL.

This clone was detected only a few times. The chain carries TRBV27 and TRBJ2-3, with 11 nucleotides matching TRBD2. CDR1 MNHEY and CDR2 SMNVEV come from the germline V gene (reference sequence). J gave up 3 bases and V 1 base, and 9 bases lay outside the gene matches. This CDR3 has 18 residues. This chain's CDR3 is CASSLLRLAGGSTDTQYF. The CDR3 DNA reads TGTGCCAGCAGTTTATTGAGGCTAGCGGGGGGTTCGACAGATACGCAGTATTTT.

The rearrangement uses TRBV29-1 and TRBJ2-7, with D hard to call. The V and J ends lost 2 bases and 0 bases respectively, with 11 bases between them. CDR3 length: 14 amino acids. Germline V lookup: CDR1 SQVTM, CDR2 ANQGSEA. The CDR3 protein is CSVELPNVSYEQYF. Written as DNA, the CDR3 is TGCAGCGTTGAACTCCCAAACGTCTCCTACGAGCAGTACTTC.

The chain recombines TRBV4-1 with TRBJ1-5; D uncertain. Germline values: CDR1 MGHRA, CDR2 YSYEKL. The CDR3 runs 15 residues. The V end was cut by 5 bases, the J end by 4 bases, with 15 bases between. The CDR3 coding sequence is TGCGCCAGCAGCTCCCTGTACCAGATAAATCAGCCCCAGCATTTT. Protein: CASSSLYQINQPQHF.

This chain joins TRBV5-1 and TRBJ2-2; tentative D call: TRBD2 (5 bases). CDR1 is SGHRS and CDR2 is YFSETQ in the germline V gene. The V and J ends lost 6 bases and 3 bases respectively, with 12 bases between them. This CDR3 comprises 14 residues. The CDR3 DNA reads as TGCGCCAGCATAGCCCCCGGGGACACCGGGGAGCTGTTTTTT. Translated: CASIAPGDTGELFF. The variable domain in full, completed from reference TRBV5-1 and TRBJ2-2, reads KAGVTQTPRYLIKTRGQQVTLSCSPISGHRSVSWYQQTPGQGLQFLFEYFSETQRNKGNFPGRFSGRQFSNSRSEMNVSTLELGDSALYLCASIAPGDTGELFFGEGSRLTVL.

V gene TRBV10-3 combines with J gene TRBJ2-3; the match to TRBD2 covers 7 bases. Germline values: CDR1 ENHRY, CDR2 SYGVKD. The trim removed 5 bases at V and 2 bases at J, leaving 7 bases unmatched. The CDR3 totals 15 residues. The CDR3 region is CAISQTGDYTDTQYF. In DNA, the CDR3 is TGTGCCATCAGTCAAACGGGGGACTACACAGATACGCAGTATTTT.

CDR3 sequence reads: CASSHDIRAERGITDTQYF. CDR3 nucleotides: TGTGCCAGCAGCCACGATATCCGAGCCGAGCGGGGTATTACAGATACGCAGTATTTT. This chain uses TRBV7-3 with TRBJ2-3; 7 bases line up with TRBD2. Trimming took 5 bases from V and 3 from J; bases not matched to a gene: 20. Germline V lookup: CDR1 SGHTA, CDR2 FQGTGA. The CDR3 has 19 residues. Using reference TRBV7-3 and TRBJ2-3 for the parts outside the CDR3, the full variable domain is GAGVSQTPSNKVTEKGKYVELRCDPISGHTALYWYRQSLGQGPEFLIYFQGTGAADDSGLPNDRFFAVRPEGSVSTLKIQRTERGDSAVYLCASSHDIRAERGITDTQYFGPGTRLTVL.

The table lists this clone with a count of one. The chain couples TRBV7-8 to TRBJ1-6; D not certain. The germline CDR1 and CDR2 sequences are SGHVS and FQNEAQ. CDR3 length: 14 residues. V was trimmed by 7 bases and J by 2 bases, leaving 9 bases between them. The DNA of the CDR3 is TGTGCCAGCACCTCCTGGCCCTATAATTCACCCCTCCACTTT. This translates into CASTSWPYNSPLHF.

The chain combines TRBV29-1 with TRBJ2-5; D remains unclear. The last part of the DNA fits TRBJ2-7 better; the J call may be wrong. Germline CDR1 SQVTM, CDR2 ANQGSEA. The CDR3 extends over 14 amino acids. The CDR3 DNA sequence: TGCAGCGTTGAGACCGGCACTGGGTTCTACGAGCAGTACTTC. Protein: CSVETGTGFYEQYF.

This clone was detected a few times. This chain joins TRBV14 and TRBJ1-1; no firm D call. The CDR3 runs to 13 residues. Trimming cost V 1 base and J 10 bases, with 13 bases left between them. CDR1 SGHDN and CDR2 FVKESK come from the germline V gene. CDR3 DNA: TGTGCCAGCAGCCAAGGGGGATCGGGTCGAGCTTTCTTT. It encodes CASSQGGSGRAFF.

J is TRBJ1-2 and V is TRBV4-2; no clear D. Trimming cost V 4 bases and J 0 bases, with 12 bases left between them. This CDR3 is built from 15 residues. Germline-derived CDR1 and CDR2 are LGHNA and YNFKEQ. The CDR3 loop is CASSRIDTSNYGYTF. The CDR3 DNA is TGTGCCAGCAGCCGTATAGACACCTCTAACTATGGCTACACCTTC.

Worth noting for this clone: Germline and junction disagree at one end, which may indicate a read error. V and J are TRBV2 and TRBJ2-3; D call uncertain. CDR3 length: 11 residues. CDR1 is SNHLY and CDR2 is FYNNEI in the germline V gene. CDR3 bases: TGTGCCAGCAGAAACCAAGGACGCTTCCATTTT. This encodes CASRNQGRFHF.

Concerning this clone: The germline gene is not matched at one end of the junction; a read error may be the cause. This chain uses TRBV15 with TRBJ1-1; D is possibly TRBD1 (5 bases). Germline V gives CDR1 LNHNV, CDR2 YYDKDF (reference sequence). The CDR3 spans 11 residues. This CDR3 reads CATRGLRGARF. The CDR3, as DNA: TGTGCCACCAGAGGTTTACGAGGGGCGCGGTTT.

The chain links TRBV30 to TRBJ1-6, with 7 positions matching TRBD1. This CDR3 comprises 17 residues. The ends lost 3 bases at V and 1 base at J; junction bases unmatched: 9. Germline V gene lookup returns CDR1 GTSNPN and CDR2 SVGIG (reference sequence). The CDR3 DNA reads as TGTGCCTGGAGAATCCAACAGGGGTGGTCCTATAATTCACCCCTCCACTTT. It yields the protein CAWRIQQGWSYNSPLHF.

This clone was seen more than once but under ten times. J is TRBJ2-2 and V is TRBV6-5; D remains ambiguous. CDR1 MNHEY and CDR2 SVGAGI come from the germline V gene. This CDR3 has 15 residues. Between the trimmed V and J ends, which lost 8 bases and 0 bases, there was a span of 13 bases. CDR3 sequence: CASAPGDPNTGELFF. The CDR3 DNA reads TGTGCCAGCGCGCCTGGCGACCCGAACACCGGGGAGCTGTTTTTT.

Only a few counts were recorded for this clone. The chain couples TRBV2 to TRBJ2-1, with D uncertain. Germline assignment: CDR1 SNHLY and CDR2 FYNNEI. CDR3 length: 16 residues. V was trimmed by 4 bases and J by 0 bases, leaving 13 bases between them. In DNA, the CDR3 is TGTGCCAGCAGTGTAGACCTTTCCAGCTCCTACAATGAGCAGTTCTTC. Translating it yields CASSVDLSSSYNEQFF.